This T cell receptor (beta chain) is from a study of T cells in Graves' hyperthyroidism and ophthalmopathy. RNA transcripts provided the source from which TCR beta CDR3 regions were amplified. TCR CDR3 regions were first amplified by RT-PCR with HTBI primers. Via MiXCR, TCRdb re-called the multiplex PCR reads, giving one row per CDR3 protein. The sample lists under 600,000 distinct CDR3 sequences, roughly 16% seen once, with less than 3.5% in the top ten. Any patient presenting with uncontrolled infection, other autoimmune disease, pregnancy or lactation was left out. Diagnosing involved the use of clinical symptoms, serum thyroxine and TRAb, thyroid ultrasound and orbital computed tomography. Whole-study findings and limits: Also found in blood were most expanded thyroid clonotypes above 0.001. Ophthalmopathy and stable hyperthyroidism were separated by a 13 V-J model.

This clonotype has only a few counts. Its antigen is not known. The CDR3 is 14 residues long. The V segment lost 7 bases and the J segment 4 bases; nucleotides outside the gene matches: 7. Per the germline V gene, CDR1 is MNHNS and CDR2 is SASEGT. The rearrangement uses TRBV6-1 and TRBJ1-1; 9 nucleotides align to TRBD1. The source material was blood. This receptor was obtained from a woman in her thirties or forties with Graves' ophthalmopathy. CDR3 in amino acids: CASKTGGLGTEAFF. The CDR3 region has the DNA TGTGCCAGCAAAACAGGGGGCCTAGGCACTGAAGCTTTCTTT.